This TCR beta chain was profiled in a study of blood T cell repertoires in COVID-19. Across the study: Acute and convalescent COVID-19 samples came from the United States, Italy and Spain. In each case, the material was cDNA or gDNA derived from T cells, B-cell-depleted T cells, or PBMCs.

The CDR3 contains 13 residues. With V trimmed by 10 bases and J by 6 bases, 9 bases remained unmatched. Germline CDR1 reads MNHEY; CDR2 reads SVGAGI. In the original analysis: Counts of nucleated cells, estimated from reference gene primer amplification, were obtained. Generated by immunoSEQ multiplex PCR, the TCRdb table keeps only in-frame clones and is missing some. D and trimming were read from the DNA, whereas the V and J calls and clone size are those reported in that table. This table has 200,000 to 250,000 clones, 75% to 85% appearing once. This sequence originates from a human donor in a cohort sampled during active COVID-19. Sequenced input: peripheral blood. The chain links TRBV6-5 to TRBJ1-1; the match to TRBD1 covers 9 bases. In DNA form, the CDR3 reads TGTGCCACAGTAGGACAGGGGAGTTCTGAAGCTTTCTTT. Translated: CATVGQGSSEAFF.